This T cell receptor (beta chain) was recovered during a study of T cell repertoires in cytomegalovirus infection. Background on the study: Alongside well-studied HLA-B-restricted CMV epitopes, recently identified HLA-C-restricted CMV epitopes were also used. Both a matching HLA type and CMV infection were indicated by public TCR beta signatures.

This clonotype has just a few counts. Its antigen is currently unknown. TCRdb analysed the reads with MiXCR anew, one entry per CDR3 protein. The repertoire holds 200,000 to 250,000 distinct CDR3 sequences, with roughly 34% as singletons. The V and J ends lost 4 bases and 0 bases respectively, with 18 bases between them. Germline V CDR1 and CDR2: SGHAT, FQNNGV. The CDR3 sequence is 17 residues long. Sample: CD8+ T cells from cultured PBMCs, taken from culture after CMV antigen stimulation. J is TRBJ1-1 and V is TRBV11-2; the D gene is possibly TRBD1 (5 bases). The sequence was collected from a human donor in good health (CMV status not recorded). Some clones in this sample may be carry-over from other donors' samples. CDR3 nucleotide sequence: TGTGCCAGCAGCTACCTCTGGGTGGACACCATGAACACTGAAGCTTTCTTT. Translation: CASSYLWVDTMNTEAFF.